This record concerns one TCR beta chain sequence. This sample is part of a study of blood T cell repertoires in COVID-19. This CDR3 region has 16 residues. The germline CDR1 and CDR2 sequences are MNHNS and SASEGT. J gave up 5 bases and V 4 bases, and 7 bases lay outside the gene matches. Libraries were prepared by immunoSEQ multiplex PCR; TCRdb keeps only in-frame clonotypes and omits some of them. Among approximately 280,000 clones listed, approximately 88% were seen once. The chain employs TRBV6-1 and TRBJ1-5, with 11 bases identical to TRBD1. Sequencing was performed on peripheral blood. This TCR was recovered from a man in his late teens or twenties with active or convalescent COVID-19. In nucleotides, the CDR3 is TGTGCCAGCAGTGGAAAGGGACAGGGGGTCTATCAGCCCCAGCATTTT. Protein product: CASSGKGQGVYQPQHF.